This entry describes one T cell receptor beta chain. This clone was counted a single time. The antigen this receptor binds is unknown. Per-nucleotide qualities are absent, and no much larger clonotype sits a single base away. Healthy HIV-negative adults with no recently reported acute infections or vaccinations were included as donors. All donors were Caucasian adults living in Nashville, Tennessee, USA. CD4+ T cells were enriched by magnetic negative selection, after which naive cells were positively selected on CD45RA and the negative fraction was taken as the memory subset. After blood collection by leukapheresis, PBMCs were isolated using Ficoll-Histopaque density gradient centrifugation and then cryopreserved in the vapor phase of liquid nitrogen. Purity and quantity of every magnetically sorted T cell population were checked by analytical flow cytometry. Genomic DNA was isolated from each sorted fraction and quantified by UV absorbance on a Nanodrop 2000c.

TCR CDR3 regions were amplified from genomic DNA by multiplex PCR using the deep immunoSEQ assay. For each cell subset, the extracted genomic DNA was distributed evenly across all wells of several immunoSEQ 96-well plates, and each plate served as one replicate. Each replicate PCR for sorted subsets received roughly 200 ng genomic DNA, equal to about 30,000 T cell genomes. Purified libraries were measured with a Qubit 3.0 fluorometer, size-checked on a Bioanalyzer 2100, and measured again with the KAPA Library Quantification kit. Each immunoSEQ 96-well plate was sequenced on its own single-read 150-cycle Illumina NextSeq 550 flow cell. The study's processing was this. Because the immunoSEQ output included only junctional sequences and no quality scores, the filtering could not be the same as the filtering used for full-length reads. To assign V/J genes and CDR3, sequences were annotated against IMGT germline references using PyIR, a Python wrapper for IgBLAST v1.9. Reads with weak V/J assignments (E-value above 1e-6), missing CDR3, stop codons, out-of-frame junctions, or ambiguous translated residues were removed. V3J clonotypes were defined as sequences sharing an identical inferred V gene, J gene, and CDR3 amino acid sequence. Percentage overlap between repertoires was computed as shared unique clonotypes divided by the size of the smaller repertoire. Repertoire richness was assessed with RTK rarefaction, the Chao1 estimator, and Recon v2.1 estimates of unobserved clonotypes. OLGA was used to compute generation probabilities for all TCRbeta clonotypes that the gDNA method yielded from four donors. TCRdb mirrors the immuneACCESS table, restricted to in-frame sequences. Some clones are absent from its copies; in checked studies, under half trace to an unresolved V gene, and the reason for the others is unknown. The V and J calls and clone size come from that table; D and trimming were worked out from the DNA. A total of around 2,000,000 clones appear in this sample, 95% of them only once. 0.13% of the sample lies in the top ten.

The data were taken from a study of shared clonotypes between healthy human individuals (TCRdb year 2020). Describing the broader study: The cohort comprised a couple of women and a few men aged 18 to 49 years. Per donor, three plates each were used for CD4 naive and CD4 memory, two for CD8 naive, and one for CD8 memory. To estimate repertoire size and how much clonotypes are shared between individuals, the study performed deep sequencing of blood TCR repertoires from about five healthy adults. Different laboratories and diverse techniques were used to prepare libraries and sequence TCR repertoires, to increase sequencing depth and limit assay-specific biases. Per donor, leukapheresis produced somewhere between about 0.85 and 8.9 billion PBMCs.

Study-wide conclusions, independent of this receptor: Rarefaction of sorted-subset datasets indicated incomplete sequencing despite the large sequencing depth. Based on pairwise subsampling, the degree of clonotype sharing among donors was expected to be affected by sequencing depth. Sharing across several donors was observed for around 5% of naive CD4, around 3.5% of naive CD8, 2% to 2.5% of memory CD4, and over 0.3% of memory CD8 clonotypes. Naive subsets generally had larger estimated clonotype richness than memory subsets did. Compared with non-shared clonotypes, the clonotypes found in all four sorted-subset donors had higher generation probabilities. The genetic and exposure-history diversity represented was limited by the small number of donors. Sampling was restricted to blood, and TCR repertoires in tissue are likely to differ from TCR repertoires in blood.

The CDR3 starts with the cysteine, ends with the phenylalanine, and has 15 residues. CDR3 DNA is the only sequence kept; it has 45 bases, read in frame from the first base. CDR1 and CDR2 (SGHRS, YFSETQ) derive from the germline V gene. V drops 0 bases and J drops 8 bases, leaving 17 bases in between. The sample taken for sequencing was naive CD4+ T cells sorted from blood. The cell subset or site label, as the study defines it: CD45RA+ positively selected. The rearrangement joined TRBV5-1 to TRBJ1-2; a confident D gene designation cannot be given. The receptor's source is a young man in good health. The CDR3 has the sequence CASSLEVRAGRGYTF. The nucleotide sequence reads as follows: TGCGCCAGCAGCTTGGAAGTAAGGGCAGGACGAGGCTACACCTTC.